This TCR beta chain comes out of a study of cytomegalovirus exposure and HLA in healthy donors. Notes on the study in general: There were under 200 TCR beta chains listed as cytomegalovirus-associated.

Assay used: immunoSEQ multiplex PCR; TCRdb lists only in-frame clones, some missing. The top ten clones hold approximately 2% of a sample with under 250,000 clones, around 90% of them seen once. As concerns this clone: The antigen is not known.

The CDR3 sequence is 13 residues long. V was cut by 7 bases and J by 6 bases, with 13 bases left in between. Germline CDR1 and CDR2: MNHNS and SASEGT. The chain couples TRBV6-1 to TRBJ1-5, with D unclear. Material for sequencing was PBMCs. The source of this sequence is a woman younger than 35 in good health and CMV-seropositive. CDR3 amino acids: CASTPYGAQPQHF. The CDR3 DNA reads as TGTGCCAGCACCCCCTACGGTGCTCAGCCCCAGCATTTT.